This T cell receptor beta chain originates from a study of blood T cell repertoires in COVID-19. The wider study: Spain, Italy and the United States supplied samples that represented acute and convalescent COVID-19. PBMCs, B-cell-depleted T cells, or T cells provided the cDNA or gDNA that made up the material.

V was clipped by 1 base and J by 2 bases, with 5 bases between them. CDR3 length: 12 residues. In germline, CDR1 is GTSNPN, CDR2 SVGIG (reference sequence). The data were produced by immunoSEQ multiplex PCR, yet TCRdb's version contains in-frame clones alone and is incomplete. The profile shows about 110,000 clones, about three quarters of them singletons. This rearrangement joins TRBV30 to TRBJ1-2; D not certain. The receptor's source is a man older than 75 with COVID-19, enrolled during active disease. The sample taken for sequencing was peripheral blood. The CDR3 loop is CAWSGQNYGYTF. The CDR3 DNA is TGTGCCTGGAGTGGGCAGAACTATGGCTACACCTTC.